This T cell receptor beta chain stems from a study of blood T cell repertoires in COVID-19. As for the study in general: The origin of the acute and convalescent COVID-19 samples was the United States, Italy and Spain. T cells, B-cell-depleted T cells, or PBMCs supplied cDNA or gDNA.

Trimming took off 11 bases at V and 0 bases at J, with 9 bases between the two ends. The CDR3 length is 12 residues. Germline values: CDR1 SNHLY, CDR2 FYNNEI. Original processing notes: Quantification of nucleated cells was approximated via reference gene primer amplification. Using immunoSEQ multiplex PCR, the repertoire was profiled, and TCRdb retains in-frame clones only, with some absent. The DNA was the basis for D and trimming; V, J and clone size are from that table. The sample includes about 49,000 clones, about 87% seen only once; the top ten take 10% to 15%. The rearrangement links TRBV2 to TRBJ2-3; tentatively, D is TRBD1 (5 bases). The TCR sequence derives from a man older than 75 with acute or convalescent COVID-19. Input material: peripheral blood. The CDR3 bases are TGTGCCGCAGGGATTAGCACAGATACGCAGTATTTT. This sequence encodes CAAGISTDTQYF.